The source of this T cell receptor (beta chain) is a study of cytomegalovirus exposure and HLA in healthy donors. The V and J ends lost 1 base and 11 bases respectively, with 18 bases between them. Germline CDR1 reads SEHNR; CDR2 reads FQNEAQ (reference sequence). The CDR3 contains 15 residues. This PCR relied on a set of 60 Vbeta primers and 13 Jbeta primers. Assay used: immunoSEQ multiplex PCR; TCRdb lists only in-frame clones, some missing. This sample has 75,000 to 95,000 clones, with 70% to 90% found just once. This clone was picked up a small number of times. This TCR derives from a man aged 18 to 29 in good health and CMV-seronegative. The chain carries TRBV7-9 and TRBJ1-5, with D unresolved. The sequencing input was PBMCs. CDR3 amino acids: CASSLERAGSQAQHF. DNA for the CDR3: TGTGCCAGCAGCTTAGAGCGAGCGGGCTCTCAAGCCCAGCATTTT. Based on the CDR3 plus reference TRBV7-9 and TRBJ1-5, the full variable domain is DTGVSQNPRHKITKRGQNVTFRCDPISEHNRLYWYRQTLGQGPEFLTYFQNEAQLEKSRLLSDRFSAERPKGSFSTLEIQRTEQGDSAMYLCASSLERAGSQAQHFGDGTRLSIL.